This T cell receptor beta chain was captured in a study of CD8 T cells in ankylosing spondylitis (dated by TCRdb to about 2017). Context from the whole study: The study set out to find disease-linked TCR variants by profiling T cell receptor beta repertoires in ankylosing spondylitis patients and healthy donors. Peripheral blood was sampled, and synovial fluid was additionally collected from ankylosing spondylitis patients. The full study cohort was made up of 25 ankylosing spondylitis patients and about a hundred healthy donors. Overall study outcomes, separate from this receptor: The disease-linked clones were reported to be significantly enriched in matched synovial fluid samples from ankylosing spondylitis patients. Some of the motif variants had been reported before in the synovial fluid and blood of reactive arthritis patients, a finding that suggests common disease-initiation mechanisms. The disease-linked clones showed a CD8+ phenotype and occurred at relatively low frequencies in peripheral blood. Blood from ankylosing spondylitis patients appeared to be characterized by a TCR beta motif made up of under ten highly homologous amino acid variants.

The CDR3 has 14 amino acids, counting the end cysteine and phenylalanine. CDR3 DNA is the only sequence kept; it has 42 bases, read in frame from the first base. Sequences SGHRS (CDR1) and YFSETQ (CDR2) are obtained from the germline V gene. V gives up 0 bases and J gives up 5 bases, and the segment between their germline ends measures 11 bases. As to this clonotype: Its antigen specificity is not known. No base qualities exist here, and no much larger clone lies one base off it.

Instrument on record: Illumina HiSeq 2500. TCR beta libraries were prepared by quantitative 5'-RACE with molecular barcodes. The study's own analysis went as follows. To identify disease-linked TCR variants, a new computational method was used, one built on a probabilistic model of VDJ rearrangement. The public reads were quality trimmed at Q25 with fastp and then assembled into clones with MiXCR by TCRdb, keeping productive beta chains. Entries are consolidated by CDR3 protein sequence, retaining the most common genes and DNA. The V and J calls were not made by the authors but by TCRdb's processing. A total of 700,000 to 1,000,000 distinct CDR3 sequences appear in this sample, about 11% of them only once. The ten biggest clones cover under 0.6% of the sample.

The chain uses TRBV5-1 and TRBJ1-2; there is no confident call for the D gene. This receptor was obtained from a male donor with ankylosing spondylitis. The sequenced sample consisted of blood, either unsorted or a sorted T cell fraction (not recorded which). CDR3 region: CASSLAERLYGYTF. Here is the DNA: TGCGCCAGCAGCTTGGCCGAAAGACTGTATGGCTACACCTTC.